A single sample is the source of the 18 T cell receptor beta chains below, sequenced in a study of a mutant IDH1 vaccine in newly diagnosed glioma. Sequenced by immunoSEQ multiplex PCR; TCRdb stores in-frame clones only, minus some. The table lists over 50,000 clones, about 80% of them singletons. Noted time point: week 47, end of study. In the vaccine, a single dose held 300 ug of the mutant IDH1 20-mer peptide, along with topical imiquimod. Their cognate antigens are unknown. This material consisted of PBMCs, taken from a glioma patient whose treatment included an IDH1 peptide vaccine. These receptor sequences come from a woman between 40 and 50 years old with glioma. Some clones in this sample may be carry-over from other donors' samples.

V and J are TRBV6-6 and TRBJ2-5; the match to TRBD1 covers 7 bases. This CDR3 comprises 16 residues. Germline V CDR1 and CDR2: MNHNY, SVGAGI (reference sequence). The V segment lost 5 bases and the J segment 2 bases; nucleotides outside the gene matches: 11. Here the CDR3 DNA reads TGTGCCAGCAGTCTCGCGACAGGGCTAGATCAAGAGACCCAGTACTTC. Residues: CASSLATGLDQETQYF.

For this clone: At one end the junction does not follow the germline gene, possibly because of a read error. The chain has TRBV5-1 and TRBJ1-2; D unresolved. CDR3 length equals 14 residues. The germline gives CDR1 SGHRS, CDR2 YFSETQ. The DNA for the CDR3 is TGCGCCAGCAGCTTGGGAGGGCCAGGCTATGGCTGCACCTTC. Amino acids: CASSLGGPGYGCTF.

This clone has more than one count but fewer than ten. The CDR3: CASSDETVYNTIYF. CDR3 sequence (DNA): TGTGCCAGCAGTGATGAGACGGTTTACAACACCATATATTTT. The chain joins TRBV6-6 to TRBJ1-3; D gene uncertain. In germline, CDR1 is MNHNY, CDR2 SVGAGI (reference sequence). Trimming left V 5 bases short and J 7 bases short, with 15 bases between. This CDR3 has 14 residues.

This chain uses TRBV30 with TRBJ2-3; 7 bases agree with TRBD2. Germline V CDR1 and CDR2: GTSNPN, SVGIG (reference sequence). Trimming removed 7 bases from V and 4 bases from J; junction bases left unmatched: 5. This CDR3 region has 12 residues. The CDR3 DNA sequence: TGTGCCTACACGAGCGGGGCAGATACGCAGTATTTT. Protein: CAYTSGADTQYF. Full variable domain (missing parts from reference TRBV30 and TRBJ2-3): SQTIHQWPATLVQPVGSPLSLECTVEGTSNPNLYWYRQAAGRGLQLLFYSVGIGQISSEVPQNLSASRPQDRQFILSSKKLLLSDSGFYLCAYTSGADTQYFGPGTRLTVL.

For the CDR3, the DNA is TGTGCCAGCAGTGAAGCGTGGGCAGGGAGCAATCAGCCCCAGCATTTT. Amino acid sequence: CASSEAWAGSNQPQHF. The rearrangement joins TRBV6-1 to TRBJ1-5; D is perhaps TRBD1 (5 bases). The CDR3 consists of 16 residues. Looked up from germline, CDR1 is MNHNS and CDR2 is SASEGT. V lost 0 bases and J 1 base, leaving 10 bases between the germline ends.

The rearrangement joins TRBV6-1 to TRBJ1-6; tentatively, D is TRBD1 (6 bases). The CDR3 sequence is 12 residues long. CDR1 MNHNS and CDR2 SASEGT come from the germline V gene. With 6 bases removed from V and 11 bases from J, the gap between germline ends came to 11 bases. For the CDR3, the DNA is TGTGCCAGCAGGGCAGGGGTTACACCCCTCCACTTT. This codes for CASRAGVTPLHF.

The chain uses TRBV6-1 and TRBJ1-4; D not certain. V was shortened by 4 bases and J by 5 bases, with 11 bases between the two germline ends. CDR3 size: 14 residues. The germline gives CDR1 MNHNS, CDR2 SASEGT. This CDR3 reads CASSVLDFNEKLFF. The CDR3 nucleotides read TGTGCCAGCAGTGTTCTCGACTTCAATGAAAAACTGTTTTTT.

V gene TRBV25-1 combines with J gene TRBJ2-1, with a weak D call TRBD1 (5 bases). CDR1 and CDR2 (germline): MGHDK, SYGVNS. Trimming took off 8 bases at V and 9 bases at J, with 14 bases between the two ends. This CDR3 contains 12 residues. The CDR3, as DNA: TGTGCCAGCGGGGCTCCCTGGAGTGAGCAGTTCTTC. It codes for CASGAPWSEQFF.

The CDR3 here is CASQTGRTTEAFF. In DNA, the CDR3 is TGTGCCAGCCAGACGGGTCGAACGACTGAAGCTTTCTTT. This chain uses TRBV18 with TRBJ1-1; D not resolved. Trimming shortened V by 8 bases and J by 5 bases, and 15 bases separated the two germline ends. From germline, CDR1 is KGHSH and CDR2 LQKENI. The CDR3 runs 13 residues.

The chain employs TRBV5-1 and TRBJ2-5; D call uncertain. V was pared by 5 bases and J by 1 base, with 12 bases between. The CDR3 is 14 residues long. Germline loops: CDR1 SGHRS, CDR2 YFSETQ. The CDR3 DNA sequence: TGCGCCAGCAGATCTCAGGATATCCAAGAGACCCAGTACTTC. Protein: CASRSQDIQETQYF.

This clone was detected a few times. This chain uses TRBV30 with TRBJ1-5; 8 nucleotides match TRBD1. V shed 1 base and J 4 bases; nucleotides not matched to a gene: 6. The CDR3 runs 15 residues. Germline assignment: CDR1 GTSNPN and CDR2 SVGIG (reference sequence). CDR3 amino acids: CAWSGRTGWNQPQHF. The CDR3 DNA reads TGTGCCTGGAGTGGGAGGACAGGGTGGAATCAGCCCCAGCATTTT.

The rearrangement joins TRBV11-1 to TRBJ1-2; 9 bases agree with TRBD1. The V gene end was trimmed by 3 bases and the J gene end by 4 bases; junction bases not matched to a gene: 6. Germline V gene sequence: CDR1 SGHAT, CDR2 FQDESV (reference sequence). CDR3 length: 15 residues. The DNA for the CDR3 is TGTGCCAGCAGCTTTTCCGGGACAGGGAGCTATGGCTACACCTTC. As protein: CASSFSGTGSYGYTF. Full variable domain (outside the CDR3, taken from reference TRBV11-1 and TRBJ1-2): EAEVAQSPRYKITEKSQAVAFWCDPISGHATLYWYRQILGQGPELLVQFQDESVVDDSQLPKDRFSAERLKGVDSTLKIQPAELGDSAMYLCASSFSGTGSYGYTFGSGTRLTVV.

The chain employs TRBV27 and TRBJ1-3; 8 bases agree with TRBD1. The CDR3 loop spans 15 amino acids. The germline V gene encodes CDR1 MNHEY and CDR2 SMNVEV (reference sequence). Trimming removed 6 bases from V and 0 bases from J; junction bases left unmatched: 4. CDR3 nucleotide sequence: TGTGCCAGCAGGCCTACAGGGGGCTCTGGAAACACCATATATTTT. Its protein product is CASRPTGGSGNTIYF.

This chain joins TRBV5-1 and TRBJ1-3; TRBD1 is a possible D gene (6 bases). CDR1 SGHRS and CDR2 YFSETQ come from the germline V gene. This CDR3 has 14 amino acids. V lost 2 bases to trimming and J lost 2 bases, with 8 bases between them. CDR3 nucleotide sequence: TGCGCCAGCAGCTTTTCAGGGGCTGGAAACACCATATATTTT. Translated, it gives CASSFSGAGNTIYF.

A word on this clone: Possible read error: a much larger clone is one base away. The rearrangement joins TRBV29-1 to TRBJ1-1; D gene unclear. The V end was cut by 6 bases, the J end by 8 bases, with 7 bases between. The germline gives CDR1 SQVTM, CDR2 ANQGSEA. The CDR3 runs to 9 residues. CDR3 DNA: TGCAGCGTGTGCCCCGAAGCTTTCTTT. Protein: CSVCPEAFF.

The gene calls are TRBV5-1 and TRBJ1-1; D call uncertain. Trimming pared 0 bases from V and 0 bases from J, leaving 6 bases between. The CDR3 sequence is 14 residues long. The V gene's germline CDR1 is SGHRS and CDR2 YFSETQ. CDR3 nucleotide sequence: TGCGCCAGCAGCTTGGACGGTATGAACACTGAAGCTTTCTTT. Residues: CASSLDGMNTEAFF.

The V and J genes are TRBV9 and TRBJ2-5; 9 nucleotides align to TRBD1. Looked up from germline, CDR1 is SGDLS and CDR2 is YYNGEE. The junction had 7 bases not matched to a gene; V was cut back by 2 bases and J by 5 bases. The CDR3 runs to 15 residues. As DNA, the CDR3 is TGTGCCAGCAGCGTCGGACAGGGGAGTATCGAGACCCAGTACTTC. Its translation: CASSVGQGSIETQYF.

V gene TRBV18 combines with J gene TRBJ1-1; D gene unclear. CDR1 and CDR2 (germline): KGHSH, LQKENI. Deletions cut 4 bases from V and 1 base from J, with 4 bases between. The length of the CDR3 is 12 residues. CDR3 DNA sequence: TGTGCCAGCTCACTTCAGAACACTGAAGCTTTCTTT. As protein: CASSLQNTEAFF.